The subject of this entry is one T cell receptor beta chain. Its antigen is as yet unknown. The data stem from a study of cytomegalovirus exposure and HLA in healthy donors. Germline trimming cut 7 bases from V and 2 bases from J; bases unmatched to any gene: 4. CDR3 length: 13 amino acids. Germline CDR1 is SNHLY and CDR2 is FYNNEI. PCR was performed using 60 Vbeta and 13 Jbeta primers. Produced via immunoSEQ multiplex PCR; TCRdb's table is partial and in-frame only. This sample has 70,000 to 95,000 clones, with roughly 75% found just once. General study points: Testing in vitro showed three CMV-associated chains specific for CMV antigens.

The rearrangement uses TRBV2 and TRBJ2-5, with 7 bases that match TRBD1. The sample comprised PBMCs. The sequence came from a male donor in good health and CMV-seronegative. The DNA for the CDR3 is TGTGCCAGCACCGGGACAGTTCAAGAGACCCAGTACTTC. Translation: CASTGTVQETQYF.